These 18 T cell receptor beta chains originate from one sample sequenced in a study of shared clonotypes between healthy human individuals. Only CD45RO-negative cells positively selected for CCR7 counted as naive CD8 cells, so terminally differentiated effector memory CD45RA+ cells were excluded. The repertoire was sequenced with immunoSEQ multiplex PCR; TCRdb's copy has only in-frame clones and lacks some. In the table there are millions of clones, 85% to 95% of which are singletons. The sequencing sample was made of naive CD8+ T cells from PBMCs. Source of these receptors: a man aged 18 to 30 in good health. Some clones in this sample may be carry-over from other donors' samples.

The chain joins TRBV4-2 to TRBJ2-7; no firm D call. Trimming took off 5 bases at V and 5 bases at J, with 10 bases between the two ends. CDR1 and CDR2 (germline): LGHNA, YNFKEQ. This CDR3 is 12 amino acids long. The CDR3 sequence: CASSVSGNEQYF. The DNA of the CDR3 is TGTGCCAGCAGCGTCTCCGGCAACGAGCAGTACTTC.

The V call is TRBV5-4, the J call TRBJ1-2; unclear D gene. CDR1 is SGHNT, CDR2 YYREEE, per germline (reference sequence). The V end was cut by 3 bases, the J end by 8 bases, with 20 bases between. The CDR3 consists of 15 residues. Here the CDR3 DNA reads TGTGCCAGCAGCTCCGAAACAAGGGCCCGATTGGGCTACACCTTC. The encoded protein is CASSSETRARLGYTF.

The chain combines TRBV10-3 with TRBJ2-1; D might be TRBD1 or TRBD2, each matching 5 bases. V dropped 2 bases and J dropped 3 bases, with 17 bases sitting between them. The CDR3 length is 17 residues. Germline V gives CDR1 ENHRY, CDR2 SYGVKD. The CDR3, as DNA: TGTGCCATCAGTGAGCCCCGGGACCCCTTTAGCTACAATGAGCAGTTCTTC. It codes for CAISEPRDPFSYNEQFF.

In nucleotides, the CDR3 is TGTGCCAGCAGCTTAGGCAGCGGGAGGGCCAAAAACATTCAGTACTTC. This gives the protein CASSLGSGRAKNIQYF. The gene calls are TRBV7-8 and TRBJ2-4; TRBD2 matches at 9 bases. The germline V gene has CDR1 SGHVS and CDR2 FQNEAQ. With V trimmed by 1 base and J by 1 base, 2 bases remained unmatched. This CDR3 is built from 16 residues.

The chain recombines TRBV7-9 with TRBJ2-7; D gene ambiguous. The CDR3 runs 15 residues. From germline, CDR1 is SEHNR and CDR2 FQNEAQ (reference sequence). Deletions cut 4 bases from V and 3 bases from J, with 16 bases between. CDR3 nucleotides: TGTGCCAGCAGCTCGGATTGGTCGGTCGACTACGAGCAGTACTTC. Residues: CASSSDWSVDYEQYF.

V gene TRBV5-5 combines with J gene TRBJ1-5; D gene ambiguous. V lost 0 bases, J lost 0 bases, and 10 bases lay in between. This CDR3 comprises 16 residues. The germline CDR1 and CDR2 sequences are SGHKS and YYEKEE (reference sequence). Here the CDR3 reads CASSLGGGYSNQPQHF. The DNA of the CDR3 is TGTGCCAGCAGCTTGGGTGGAGGGTATAGCAATCAGCCCCAGCATTTT.

The chain has TRBV7-9 and TRBJ1-4, with D maybe TRBD1 (6 bases). Trimming took off 5 bases at V and 7 bases at J, with 26 bases between the two ends. The germline CDR1 and CDR2 sequences are SEHNR and FQNEAQ (reference sequence). The CDR3 runs to 18 residues. The DNA of the CDR3 is TGTGCCAGCAGCCTACTTACCGGGATGCCTTTAGGGGGTGAAAAACTGTTTTTT. Translated, it gives CASSLLTGMPLGGEKLFF.

The rearrangement links TRBV2 to TRBJ1-5; no definite D call. This CDR3 region has 14 residues. V was cut by 7 bases and J by 7 bases, with 17 bases left in between. Germline loops: CDR1 SNHLY, CDR2 FYNNEI. DNA of the CDR3: TGTGCCAGCACTAACCTTGGGGTAGAGCAGCCCCAGCATTTT. Protein: CASTNLGVEQPQHF.

This sequence joins TRBV27 and TRBJ2-3; no firm D call. This CDR3 spans 15 amino acids. Germline V gene sequence: CDR1 MNHEY, CDR2 SMNVEV (reference sequence). Trimming shortened V by 6 bases and J by 2 bases, and 15 bases separated the two germline ends. CDR3 amino acids: CASSLRLLTTDTQYF. CDR3 in DNA: TGTGCCAGCAGCCTTCGACTGCTCACCACAGATACGCAGTATTTT.

This clone was observed once. The chain carries TRBV9 and TRBJ1-1; 11 bases match TRBD1. CDR1 SGDLS and CDR2 YYNGEE come from the germline V gene. This CDR3 region has 17 residues. V lost 3 bases to trimming and J lost 2 bases; unmatched junction nucleotides: 9. The CDR3 region is CASSERRDRGSNTEAFF. The CDR3 bases are TGTGCCAGCAGCGAACGCCGGGACAGGGGGTCCAACACTGAAGCTTTCTTT.

The gene calls are TRBV27 and TRBJ2-2, with TRBD2 as a possible D gene (6 bases). The CDR3 is 16 amino acids. The germline V gene has CDR1 MNHEY and CDR2 SMNVEV (reference sequence). Trimming pared 2 bases from V and 2 bases from J, leaving 12 bases between. CDR3 region: CASSLGAGSNTGELFF. The CDR3 nucleotides read TGTGCCAGCAGTTTAGGTGCCGGGAGTAACACCGGGGAGCTGTTTTTT.

As concerns this clone: At the DNA level, this CDR3 is encoded by other sequences in the same sample as well. The V and J genes are TRBV27 and TRBJ1-1, with D possibly being TRBD1 (5 bases). V was shortened by 2 bases and J by 2 bases, with 9 bases between the two germline ends. This CDR3 comprises 14 residues. The germline V gene has CDR1 MNHEY and CDR2 SMNVEV (reference sequence). CDR3 loop: CASSLRDSNTEAFF. CDR3 DNA sequence: TGTGCCAGCAGTTTAAGGGACTCCAACACTGAAGCTTTCTTT.

V usage is TRBV6-5 and J usage is TRBJ1-3, with 7 positions matching TRBD1. Per the germline V gene, CDR1 is MNHEY and CDR2 is SVGAGI. The V and J ends lost 6 bases and 4 bases, in that order; junction bases with no gene match: 3. The CDR3 has 13 residues. The DNA of the CDR3 is TGTGCCAGCAGCCAGGGGGGAGGAAACACCATATATTTT. It encodes CASSQGGGNTIYF.

The V and J genes are TRBV5-1 and TRBJ2-7; D unclear. CDR1 is SGHRS, CDR2 YFSETQ, per germline. The CDR3 has 15 residues. Trimming pared 0 bases from V and 0 bases from J, leaving 10 bases between. In DNA form, the CDR3 reads TGCGCCAGCAGCTTGGTCGGTGCTAGCTCCTACGAGCAGTACTTC. This gives the protein CASSLVGASSYEQYF.

This chain uses TRBV4-1 with TRBJ1-5; 8 bases agree with TRBD1. Looked up from germline, CDR1 is MGHRA and CDR2 is YSYEKL. The CDR3 is 16 residues long. V shed 0 bases, J shed 4 bases, and the junction held 5 bases outside the gene matches. This CDR3 is CASSQELTGGNQPQHF. As DNA, the CDR3 is TGCGCCAGCAGCCAAGAATTAACAGGGGGGAATCAGCCCCAGCATTTT.

The chain is built from TRBV19 and TRBJ1-2; D might be TRBD1 (6 bases). Germline V gene sequence: CDR1 LNHDA, CDR2 SQIVND (reference sequence). The CDR3 runs to 13 residues. V was cut by 3 bases and J by 3 bases, with 8 bases left in between. The CDR3 sequence: CASSIQGYYGYTF. In DNA, the CDR3 is TGTGCCAGTAGTATCCAGGGGTACTATGGCTACACCTTC.

This clone was picked up many times. The chain has TRBV2 and TRBJ1-5, with TRBD1 matching 10 bases. Trimming took 3 bases from V and 5 from J; bases not matched to a gene: 10. Looked up from germline, CDR1 is SNHLY and CDR2 is FYNNEI. The length of the CDR3 is 17 residues. The CDR3 DNA sequence: TGTGCCAGCAGTGATCCGGGACAGGGGTTGACGGATCAGCCCCAGCATTTT. Protein: CASSDPGQGLTDQPQHF.

The chain combines TRBV9 with TRBJ1-1; tentative D call: TRBD1 (6 bases). The V gene lost 0 bases and the J gene lost 5 bases, with 14 bases spanning the gap. The CDR3 loop spans 15 amino acids. Germline V gene data show CDR1 as SGDLS and CDR2 as YYNGEE. CDR3 sequence reads: CASSVAGGRVTEAFF. Here the CDR3 DNA reads TGTGCCAGCAGCGTAGCGGGGGGGCGAGTTACTGAAGCTTTCTTT.